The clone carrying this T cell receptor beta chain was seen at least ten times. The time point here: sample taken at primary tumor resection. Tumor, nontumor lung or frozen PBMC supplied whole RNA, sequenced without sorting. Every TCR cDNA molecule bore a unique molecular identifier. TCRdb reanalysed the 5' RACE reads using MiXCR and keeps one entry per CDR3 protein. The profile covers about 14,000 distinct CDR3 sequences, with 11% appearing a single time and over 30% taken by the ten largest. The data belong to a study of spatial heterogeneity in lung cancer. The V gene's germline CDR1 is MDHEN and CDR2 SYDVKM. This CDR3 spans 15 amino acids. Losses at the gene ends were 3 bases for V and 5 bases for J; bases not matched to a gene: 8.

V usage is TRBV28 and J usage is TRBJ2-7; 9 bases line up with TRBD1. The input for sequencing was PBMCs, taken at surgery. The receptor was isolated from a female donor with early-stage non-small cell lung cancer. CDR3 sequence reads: CASSFVDRGPDEQYF. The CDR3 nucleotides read TGTGCCAGCAGTTTCGTGGACAGGGGTCCGGACGAGCAGTACTTC.